Described below is a single T cell receptor beta chain sequence and its context. Its antigen remains unidentified. Produced via immunoSEQ multiplex PCR; TCRdb's table is partial and in-frame only. In the table there are tens of thousands of clones, roughly 87% of which are singletons. This CDR3 has 17 amino acids. Germline loops: CDR1 KGHSH, CDR2 LQKENI. The V and J ends lost 0 bases and 2 bases respectively, with 13 bases between them. This sample is part of a study of OX40 agonist ivuxolimab in advanced cancers. Study background: Dosing consisted of intravenous ivuxolimab at 0.01 to 10 mg/kg every 2 weeks. Participants could have had prior anti-PD-1, anti-PD-L1 or anti-CTLA-4 therapy, and less than 45% had some. Study-level findings and limits: More expanded clones were found, on average, in CD8+ than in CD4+ T cells.

This TCR was recovered from an adult with an advanced solid tumor such as melanoma, head and neck, liver or kidney cancer. The chain combines TRBV18 with TRBJ2-2, with D possibly being TRBD2 (5 bases). This material consisted of CD4+ or CD8+ T cells sorted from blood, taken in a trial of the OX40 agonist ivuxolimab. In DNA form, the CDR3 reads TGTGCCAGCTCACCACCGGCTGCGGGTTCAAACACCGGGGAGCTGTTTTTT. Its translation is CASSPPAAGSNTGELFF.